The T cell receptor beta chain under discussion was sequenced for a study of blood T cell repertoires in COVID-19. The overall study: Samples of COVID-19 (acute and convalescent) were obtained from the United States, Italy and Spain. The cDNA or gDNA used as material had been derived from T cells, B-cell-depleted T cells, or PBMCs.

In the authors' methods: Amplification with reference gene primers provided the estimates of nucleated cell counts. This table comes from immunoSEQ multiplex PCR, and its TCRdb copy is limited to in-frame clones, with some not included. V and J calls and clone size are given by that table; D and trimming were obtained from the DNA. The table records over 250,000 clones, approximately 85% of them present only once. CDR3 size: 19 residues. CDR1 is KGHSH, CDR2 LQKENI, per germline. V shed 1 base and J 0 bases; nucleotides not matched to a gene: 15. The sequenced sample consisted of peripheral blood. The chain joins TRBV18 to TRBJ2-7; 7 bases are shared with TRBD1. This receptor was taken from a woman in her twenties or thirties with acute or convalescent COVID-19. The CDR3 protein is CASSPLQTHDRESSYEQYF. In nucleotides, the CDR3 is TGTGCCAGCTCACCACTCCAGACACATGACAGGGAAAGCTCCTACGAGCAGTACTTC.